The source of this T cell receptor beta chain is a study of human T cells and chemical hapten exposure. Study as a whole: Each patient's scalp received weekly diphenylcyclopropenone throughout the roughly 23-week study. The patients, most of them female, presented with alopecia areata, totalis or universalis. Study-level results: Controls had significantly fewer large CDR3 similarity clusters than were formed by expanded TCRs. The number of TCRs over 1 in 1000 frequency stayed unchanged after DPC.

A single record per CDR3 protein comes from TCRdb applying MiXCR to the RACE reads. Of about 170,000 distinct CDR3 sequences in the sample, 28% were seen once. This clonotype appeared a few times. The antigen remains unidentified. Germline CDR1 LGHNA, CDR2 YNFKEQ. The CDR3 loop spans 13 amino acids. Trimming took 0 bases from V and 10 from J, leaving 10 bases between them. Time point of the sample: patch test 3, about 24 weeks after DPC sensitization. As for treatment: therapeutic diphenylcyclopropenone sensitization with weekly scalp DPC. This rearrangement joins TRBV4-2 to TRBJ2-1; D remains ambiguous. Sequencing used whole blood, obtained in connection with sensitization to the hapten diphenylcyclopropenone (DPC). This TCR derives from a woman under 30 with alopecia areata. Some clones in this sample may be carry-over from other donors' samples. In DNA, the CDR3 is TGTGCCAGCAGCCAAGATTCGGTCTGGGAGCAGTTCTTC. This codes for CASSQDSVWEQFF.